This passage covers 18 T cell receptor beta chains from one sample sequenced in a study of shared clonotypes between healthy human individuals. Libraries were prepared by immunoSEQ multiplex PCR; TCRdb keeps only in-frame clonotypes and omits some of them. The data show approximately 350,000 clones, roughly 70% seen once. The sample was memory CD4+ T cells sorted from blood. Sample subset: CD45RA-negative fraction. These receptors came from a man in his thirties or forties in good health.

This sequence joins TRBV4-3 and TRBJ1-3; 7 nucleotides match TRBD1. V lost 1 base and J lost 0; bases outside the gene matches: 9. This CDR3 is built from 18 residues. The V gene's germline CDR1 is LGHNA and CDR2 YSLEER. The CDR3 nucleotides read TGCGCCAGCAGCCAAGGGAGAGGACAGGTTCACTCTGGAAACACCATATATTTT. This translates into CASSQGRGQVHSGNTIYF.

The rearrangement uses TRBV25-1 and TRBJ2-1; D remains ambiguous. Per the germline V gene, CDR1 is MGHDK and CDR2 is SYGVNS. The germline V and J ends were trimmed by 5 bases and 7 bases, with 9 bases remaining between them. This CDR3 contains 12 residues. DNA for the CDR3: TGTGCCAGCAGTCATTTGATTAATGAGCAGTTCTTC. Its translation is CASSHLINEQFF. Based on the CDR3 plus reference TRBV25-1 and TRBJ2-1, the full variable domain is EADIYQTPRYLVIGTGKKITLECSQTMGHDKMYWYQQDPGMELHLIHYSYGVNSTEKGDLSSESTVSRIRTEHFPLTLESARPSHTSQYLCASSHLINEQFFGPGTRLTVL.

This chain connects TRBV6-5 to TRBJ1-1; TRBD1 might be the D (6 bases). V was trimmed by 5 bases and J by 7 bases, leaving 11 bases between them. Germline assignment: CDR1 MNHEY and CDR2 SVGAGI. The CDR3 contains 12 residues. CDR3 coding DNA: TGTGCCAGCAGTAGGGAACAGGGTGAAGCTTTCTTT. It codes for CASSREQGEAFF.

This rearrangement joins TRBV7-9 to TRBJ1-1; no definite D call. Trimming removed 2 bases from V and 4 bases from J, with 2 bases in between. This CDR3 contains 11 residues. Germline V gene sequence: CDR1 SEHNR, CDR2 FQNEAQ (reference sequence). The CDR3 DNA is TGTGCCAGCAGCTTAATCACTGAAGCTTTCTTT. Translation gives CASSLITEAFF.

A few counts support this clone. V and J are TRBV6-5 and TRBJ2-2; 7 bases match TRBD1. Trimming cost V 9 bases and J 5 bases; bases outside gene matches: 12. This CDR3 has 15 amino acids. Per the germline V gene, CDR1 is MNHEY and CDR2 is SVGAGI. The CDR3 loop reads CASRYLTGETGELFF. The CDR3 DNA follows: TGTGCCAGTAGATACCTTACAGGGGAAACCGGGGAGCTGTTTTTT.

The CDR3 loop is CASSPSSYNEQFF. The CDR3 nucleotides are TGTGCCAGCAGCCCCAGCTCCTACAATGAGCAGTTCTTC. This chain connects TRBV5-5 to TRBJ2-1; D gene uncertain. CDR3 size: 13 residues. Per the germline V gene, CDR1 is SGHKS and CDR2 is YYEKEE (reference sequence). Trimming shortened V by 4 bases and J by 0 bases, and 5 bases separated the two germline ends.

V and J are TRBV10-3 and TRBJ1-2, with a possible D match to TRBD1 (5 bases). The CDR3 is 13 amino acids. V lost 2 bases and J lost 7, with 11 bases in between. Looked up from germline, CDR1 is ENHRY and CDR2 is SYGVKD. The chain's CDR3 is CAISEDSEGGYTF. Written as DNA, the CDR3 is TGTGCCATCAGTGAGGACAGTGAAGGTGGCTACACCTTC.

A single count supports this clone. The chain employs TRBV7-9 and TRBJ1-1, with 7 bases that match TRBD1. This CDR3 is 14 amino acids long. V was clipped by 1 base and J by 4 bases; unmatched bases: 3. Germline CDR1 SEHNR, CDR2 FQNEAQ (reference sequence). The CDR3 region is CASSLVTGLTEAFF. CDR3 coding DNA: TGTGCCAGCAGCTTAGTGACAGGGCTCACTGAAGCTTTCTTT.

The genes are TRBV2 and TRBJ2-6; tentatively, D is TRBD1 or TRBD2 (5 bases each). There are 16 residues in the CDR3. The V gene lost 4 bases and the J gene lost 0 bases, with 10 bases spanning the gap. The germline CDR1 and CDR2 sequences are SNHLY and FYNNEI. CDR3 sequence: CASSGGIGSGANVLTF. In DNA form, the CDR3 reads TGTGCCAGCAGTGGGGGGATTGGCTCTGGGGCCAACGTCCTGACTTTC. Variable domain in full (rest from reference TRBV2 and TRBJ2-6): EPEVTQTPSHQVTQMGQEVILRCVPISNHLYFYWYRQILGQKVEFLVSFYNNEISEKSEIFDDQFSVERPDGSNFTLKIRSTKLEDSAMYFCASSGGIGSGANVLTFGAGSRLTVL.

This clone was observed a handful of times. The chain links TRBV6-5 to TRBJ2-2; D not certain. The CDR3 runs 15 residues. V gave up 4 bases and J gave up 5 bases, with 14 bases separating them. Germline V CDR1 and CDR2: MNHEY, SVGAGI. The CDR3 region has the DNA TGTGCCAGCAGTTCCCCTAGTAGAAGTACCGGGGAGCTGTTTTTT. Translation gives CASSSPSRSTGELFF.

The rearrangement links TRBV27 to TRBJ1-2, with 7 bases that match TRBD1. The CDR3 is 17 amino acids. Germline loops: CDR1 MNHEY, CDR2 SMNVEV (reference sequence). V trimming: 7 bases; J trimming: 1 base; junction bases outside the gene matches: 15. CDR3 residues: CASTRTGLYDFNYGYTF. CDR3 nucleotide sequence: TGTGCCAGCACCAGGACAGGCCTTTATGACTTTAACTATGGCTACACCTTC.

This clone was found a few times. This chain's CDR3 is CASSPQGRDQPQHF. The CDR3, as DNA: TGTGCCAGCTCACCACAAGGGCGGGATCAGCCCCAGCATTTT. The chain recombines TRBV18 with TRBJ1-5; D is uncertain. The germline V and J ends were trimmed by 1 base and 5 bases, with 9 bases remaining between them. The CDR3 loop spans 14 amino acids. Germline V lookup: CDR1 KGHSH, CDR2 LQKENI.

This clone turned up a few times. The rearrangement joins TRBV2 to TRBJ2-7, with D unclear. The CDR3 is 15 amino acids. CDR1 is SNHLY and CDR2 is FYNNEI in the germline V gene. The V and J ends lost 6 bases and 3 bases respectively, with 18 bases between them. CDR3: CASRVSVSPFYEQYF. In nucleotides, the CDR3 is TGTGCCAGCAGGGTGTCAGTCAGTCCTTTCTACGAGCAGTACTTC.

This chain's CDR3 is CSAEGQLRQDGYTF. The CDR3 DNA reads TGCAGCGCAGAAGGACAATTAAGACAAGATGGCTACACCTTC. This sequence joins TRBV29-1 and TRBJ1-2; TRBD1 might be the D (5 bases). CDR1 SQVTM and CDR2 ANQGSEA come from the germline V gene. The V gene lost 7 bases and the J gene lost 6 bases, with 21 bases spanning the gap. CDR3 length: 14 amino acids.

V usage is TRBV28 and J usage is TRBJ1-2; 7 bases line up with TRBD1. The trim removed 1 base at V and 8 bases at J, leaving 16 bases unmatched. Germline-derived CDR1 and CDR2 are MDHEN and SYDVKM. The CDR3 extends over 17 amino acids. The CDR3 sequence is CASSLYAAGGAGRGYTF. DNA for the CDR3: TGTGCCAGCAGTTTATACGCGGCAGGGGGTGCTGGACGCGGCTACACCTTC.

The CDR3 sequence is CAWTGRVRTDTQYF. CDR3 in DNA: TGTGCCTGGACGGGCAGGGTTCGCACAGATACGCAGTATTTT. The chain uses TRBV30 and TRBJ2-3, with a possible D match to TRBD1 (5 bases). Trimming cost V 4 bases and J 1 base, with 12 bases left between them. The CDR3 spans 14 residues. Germline V CDR1 and CDR2: GTSNPN, SVGIG (reference sequence).

The V and J genes are TRBV6-6 and TRBJ2-1; 11 bases match TRBD1. V trimming: 4 bases; J trimming: 8 bases; junction bases outside the gene matches: 4. CDR3 size: 14 residues. CDR1 and CDR2 from the germline V gene are MNHNY and SVGAGI (reference sequence). The CDR3 region has the DNA TGTGCCAGCAGTTCGAGGACAGGGGGCTATGAGCAGTTCTTC. Its translation: CASSSRTGGYEQFF.

The chain combines TRBV19 with TRBJ1-5; tentative D call: TRBD1 (6 bases). CDR1 LNHDA and CDR2 SQIVND come from the germline V gene (reference sequence). V lost 6 bases, J lost 7 bases, and 19 bases lay in between. This CDR3 spans 15 amino acids. The CDR3 sequence: CASSLIQGGGQPQHF. CDR3 sequence (DNA): TGTGCCAGTAGCCTTATACAGGGAGGAGGCCAGCCCCAGCATTTT.